The 10 T cell receptor beta chains listed next were all sequenced from one sample in a study of blood T cells in healthy people across ages. Primers used in a second PCR of about 6 to 11 cycles were a sample-barcoded 5' primer and a J-beta primer mix. TCRdb re-derived calls from the 5' RACE reads in MiXCR, one entry per CDR3 protein. The repertoire holds about a million distinct CDR3 sequences, with approximately 38% as singletons. Input material: blood. The receptors stem from a man aged 18 to 29 in good health.

The genes are TRBV7-9 and TRBJ2-1; the match to TRBD2 covers 9 bases. Trimming cost V 5 bases and J 2 bases; bases outside gene matches: 7. This CDR3 has 16 amino acids. Germline lookup yields CDR1 SEHNR and CDR2 FQNEAQ (reference sequence). CDR3 amino acids: CASSIQLAGAYNEQFF. As DNA, the CDR3 is TGTGCCAGCAGCATCCAACTAGCGGGCGCCTACAATGAGCAGTTCTTC.

This clonotype was found a few times. J is TRBJ1-4 and V is TRBV27; 8 nucleotides match TRBD1. From germline, CDR1 is MNHEY and CDR2 SMNVEV (reference sequence). V dropped 5 bases and J dropped 8; count of bases not matched to a gene: 7. The CDR3 length is 14 residues. The CDR3 reads CASSKDRGREKLFF. As DNA, the CDR3 is TGTGCCAGCAGTAAAGACAGGGGACGGGAAAAACTGTTTTTT.

The chain recombines TRBV12-3 or TRBV12-4 with TRBJ2-3; possible D gene TRBD2, 6 bases. The V gene lost 9 bases and the J gene lost 4 bases, with 23 bases spanning the gap. The CDR3 is made up of 16 amino acids. The CDR3 coding sequence is TGTGCCAGTGGGGAGGACTCCCCGGTTCTGTCAGATACGCAGTATTTT. Its protein product is CASGEDSPVLSDTQYF.

The V and J genes are TRBV4-1 and TRBJ1-2; a weak D match, TRBD1 (6 bases). Germline V gene lookup returns CDR1 MGHRA and CDR2 YSYEKL. Trimming left V 2 bases short and J 2 bases short, with 12 bases between. This CDR3 spans 15 amino acids. The CDR3 DNA sequence: TGCGCCAGCAGCCAACTACAGGGACTAAACTATGGCTACACCTTC. As protein: CASSQLQGLNYGYTF.

This clonotype was detected only a few times. CDR3 DNA: TGTGCCAGCATGGCGGGGGGGGGCACAGATACGCAGTATTTT. The encoded protein is CASMAGGGTDTQYF. The J gene is TRBJ2-3, the V gene TRBV6-1; 9 positions agree with TRBD2. The CDR3 consists of 14 residues. CDR1 MNHNS and CDR2 SASEGT come from the germline V gene. V was pared by 7 bases and J by 1 base, with 3 bases of the junction left unmatched.

This rearrangement joins TRBV10-3 to TRBJ1-5, with D perhaps TRBD1 (5 bases). Between the trimmed V and J ends, which lost 4 bases and 3 bases, there was a span of 10 bases. The CDR3 spans 14 residues. Germline CDR1 reads ENHRY; CDR2 reads SYGVKD. CDR3 sequence reads: CAISGPGDNQPQHF. In nucleotides, the CDR3 is TGTGCCATCAGTGGTCCGGGGGACAATCAGCCCCAGCATTTT.

The chain recombines TRBV7-9 with TRBJ1-2; TRBD1 is a possible D gene (6 bases). The germline V gene has CDR1 SEHNR and CDR2 FQNEAQ (reference sequence). The CDR3 loop spans 17 amino acids. Trimming cost V 1 base and J 2 bases, with 17 bases left between them. CDR3 protein: CASSLGRGAQRNYGYTF. The CDR3 DNA reads TGTGCCAGCAGCTTAGGGAGGGGGGCCCAAAGAAACTATGGCTACACCTTC. Combining the CDR3 with reference TRBV7-9 and TRBJ1-2 gives the whole variable domain DTGVSQNPRHKITKRGQNVTFRCDPISEHNRLYWYRQTLGQGPEFLTYFQNEAQLEKSRLLSDRFSAERPKGSFSTLEIQRTEQGDSAMYLCASSLGRGAQRNYGYTFGSGTRLTVV.

The table lists this clonotype with a few counts. The junction departs from the called germline gene at one end, perhaps through a read error. The chain is built from TRBV10-3 and TRBJ2-1; TRBD2 might be the D (7 bases). The CDR3 consists of 15 residues. Germline assignment: CDR1 ENHRY and CDR2 SYGVKD. This CDR3 is CAISEVGGVYNERFF. CDR3 sequence (DNA): TGTGCCATCAGTGAGGTAGGGGGGGTCTACAATGAGCGGTTCTTC.

The J gene is TRBJ1-2, the V gene TRBV29-1; 7 bases match TRBD1. The ends lost 6 bases at V and 5 bases at J; junction bases unmatched: 12. Germline V gene sequence: CDR1 SQVTM, CDR2 ANQGSEA. This CDR3 is 14 amino acids long. CDR3 amino acids: CSVQTGDPRYGYTF. The DNA for the CDR3 is TGCAGCGTCCAAACAGGGGATCCTAGATATGGCTACACCTTC.

This clonotype has a handful of counts. V usage is TRBV20-1 and J usage is TRBJ1-4, with a tentative D call TRBD1 (6 bases). Germline-derived CDR1 and CDR2 are DFQATT and SNEGSKA (reference sequence). This CDR3 contains 14 residues. Deletions cut 6 bases from V and 8 bases from J, with 19 bases between. CDR3 loop: CSARRGRAGEKLFF. CDR3 in DNA: TGCAGTGCCAGGAGGGGGAGGGCGGGAGAAAAACTGTTTTTT.